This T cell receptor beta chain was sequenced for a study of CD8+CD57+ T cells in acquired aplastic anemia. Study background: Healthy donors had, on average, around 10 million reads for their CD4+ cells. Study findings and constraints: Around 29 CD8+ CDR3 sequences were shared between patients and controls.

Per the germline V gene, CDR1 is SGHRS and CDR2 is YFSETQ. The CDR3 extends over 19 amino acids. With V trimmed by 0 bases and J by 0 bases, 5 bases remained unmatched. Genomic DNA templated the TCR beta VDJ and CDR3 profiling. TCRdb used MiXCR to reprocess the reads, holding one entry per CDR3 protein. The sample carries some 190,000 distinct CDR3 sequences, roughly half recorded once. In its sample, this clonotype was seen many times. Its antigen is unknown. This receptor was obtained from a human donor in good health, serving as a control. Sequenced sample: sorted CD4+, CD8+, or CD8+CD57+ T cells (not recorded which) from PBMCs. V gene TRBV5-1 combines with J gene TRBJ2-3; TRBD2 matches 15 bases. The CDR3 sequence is CASSLGTSGGAGSTDTQYF. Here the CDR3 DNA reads TGCGCCAGCAGCTTGGGGACTAGCGGGGGGGCCGGTAGCACAGATACGCAGTATTTT.